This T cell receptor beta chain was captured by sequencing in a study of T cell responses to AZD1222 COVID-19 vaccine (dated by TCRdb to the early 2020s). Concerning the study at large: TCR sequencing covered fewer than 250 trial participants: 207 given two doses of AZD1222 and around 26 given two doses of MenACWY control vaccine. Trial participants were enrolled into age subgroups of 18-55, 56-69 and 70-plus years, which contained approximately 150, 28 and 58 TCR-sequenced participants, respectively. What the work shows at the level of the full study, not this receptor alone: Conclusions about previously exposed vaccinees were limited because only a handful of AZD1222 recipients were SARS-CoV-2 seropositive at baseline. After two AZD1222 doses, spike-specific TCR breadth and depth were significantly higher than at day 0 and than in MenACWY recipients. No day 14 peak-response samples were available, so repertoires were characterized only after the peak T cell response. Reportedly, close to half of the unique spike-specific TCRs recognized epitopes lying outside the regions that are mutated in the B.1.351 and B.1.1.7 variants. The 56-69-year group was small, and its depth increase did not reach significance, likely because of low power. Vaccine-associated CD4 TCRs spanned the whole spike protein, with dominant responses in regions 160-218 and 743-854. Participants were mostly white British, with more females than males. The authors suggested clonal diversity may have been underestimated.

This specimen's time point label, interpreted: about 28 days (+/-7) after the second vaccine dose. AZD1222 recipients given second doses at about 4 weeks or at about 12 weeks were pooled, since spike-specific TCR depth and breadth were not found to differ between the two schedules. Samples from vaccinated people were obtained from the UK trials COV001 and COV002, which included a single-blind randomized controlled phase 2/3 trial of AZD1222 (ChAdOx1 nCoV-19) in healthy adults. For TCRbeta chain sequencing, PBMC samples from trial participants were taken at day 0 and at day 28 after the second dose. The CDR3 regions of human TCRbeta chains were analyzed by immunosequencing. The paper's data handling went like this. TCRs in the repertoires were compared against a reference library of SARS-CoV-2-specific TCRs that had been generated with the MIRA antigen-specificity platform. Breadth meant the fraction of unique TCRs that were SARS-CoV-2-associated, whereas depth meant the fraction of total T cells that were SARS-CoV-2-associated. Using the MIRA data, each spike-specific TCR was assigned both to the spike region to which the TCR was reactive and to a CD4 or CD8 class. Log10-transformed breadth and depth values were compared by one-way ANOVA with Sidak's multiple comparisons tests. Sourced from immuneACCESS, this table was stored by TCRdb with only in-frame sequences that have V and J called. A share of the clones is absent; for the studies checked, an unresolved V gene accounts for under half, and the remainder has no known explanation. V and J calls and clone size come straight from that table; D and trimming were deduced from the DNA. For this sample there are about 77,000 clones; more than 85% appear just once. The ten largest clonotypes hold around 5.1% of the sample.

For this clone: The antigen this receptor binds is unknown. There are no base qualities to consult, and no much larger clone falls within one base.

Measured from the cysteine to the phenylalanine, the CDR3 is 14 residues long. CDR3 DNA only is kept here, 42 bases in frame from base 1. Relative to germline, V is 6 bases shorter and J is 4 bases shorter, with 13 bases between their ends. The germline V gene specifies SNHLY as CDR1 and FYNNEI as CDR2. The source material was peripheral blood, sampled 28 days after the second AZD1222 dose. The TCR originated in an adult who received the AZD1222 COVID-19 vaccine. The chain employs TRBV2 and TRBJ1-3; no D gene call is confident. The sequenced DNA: TGTGCCAGCAGGCCATCGGGCCTAGGAAACACCATATATTTT. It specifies CASRPSGLGNTIYF.